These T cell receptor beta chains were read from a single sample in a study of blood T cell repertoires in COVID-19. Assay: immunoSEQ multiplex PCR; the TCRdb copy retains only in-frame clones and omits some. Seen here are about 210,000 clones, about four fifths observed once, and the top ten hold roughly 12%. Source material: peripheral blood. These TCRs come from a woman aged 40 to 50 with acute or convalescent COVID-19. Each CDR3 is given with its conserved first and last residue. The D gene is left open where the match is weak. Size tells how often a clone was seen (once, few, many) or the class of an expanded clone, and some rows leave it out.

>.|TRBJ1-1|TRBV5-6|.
TGTGCCAGCAGCTTGGACAGCCTGAACACTGAAGCTTTCTTT
CASSLDSLNTEAFF
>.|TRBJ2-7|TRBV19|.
TGTGCCAGTAGTATTAGCAGCTACGAGCAGTACTTC
CASSISSYEQYF
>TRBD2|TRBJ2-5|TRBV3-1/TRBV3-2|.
TGTGCCAGCAGCCAAGGGAAAATAGCGGGGTGGGAGACCCAGTACTTC
CASSQGKIAGWETQYF
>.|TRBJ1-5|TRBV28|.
TGTGCCAGTGAGGGTGATCAGCCCCAGCATTTT
CASEGDQPQHF
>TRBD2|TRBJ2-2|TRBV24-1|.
TGTGCCACCAGTGACCCCGGGGGAGCGGGGGCTCCGGGGGACGGGGAGCTGTTTTTT
CATSDPGGAGAPGDGELFF
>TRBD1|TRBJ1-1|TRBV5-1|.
TGCGCCAGCAGCTTCCCGGACAGGGGGCTGGACACTGAAGCTTTCTTT
CASSFPDRGLDTEAFF
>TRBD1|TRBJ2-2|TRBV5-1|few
TGCGCCAGCAGCGGACGACAGGGCGGACTGGAGACCGGGGAGCTGTTTTTT
CASSGRQGGLETGELFF
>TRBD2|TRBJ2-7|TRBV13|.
TGTGCCAGCAGCTTAGGGCTTCTAGCGGGGGGCCCTTACGAGCAGTACTTC
CASSLGLLAGGPYEQYF
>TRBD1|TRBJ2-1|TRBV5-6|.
TGTGCCAGCAGCATTTGGGCGAACGACAGGGCCCTATACAATGAGCAGTTCTTC
CASSIWANDRALYNEQFF
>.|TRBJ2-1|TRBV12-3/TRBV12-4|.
TGTGCCAGCAGACCCGGGACCTACAATGAGCAGTTCTTC
CASRPGTYNEQFF
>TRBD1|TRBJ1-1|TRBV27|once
TGTGCCAGCAAGTTAGGTGACAGGGGGGGCACTGAAGCTTTCTTT
CASKLGDRGGTEAFF
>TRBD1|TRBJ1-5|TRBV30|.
TGTGCCTGGAGTGTAGGGACAGGGGGTTTCAAGCCCCAGCATTTT
CAWSVGTGGFKPQHF
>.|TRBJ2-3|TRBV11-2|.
TGTGCCAGCAGCTTAGTGGTAGGGGTTCTGTCCACAGATACGCAGTATTTT
CASSLVVGVLSTDTQYF
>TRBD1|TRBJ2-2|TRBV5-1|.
TGCGCCAGCAGCTTGGTGGGACAGGGGCCCGGGGAGCTGTTTTTT
CASSLVGQGPGELFF
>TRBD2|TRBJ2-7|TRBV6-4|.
TGTGCCAGCAGGGAACCGGGACTAGCGGGGGGCCCCCGCTACGAGCAGTACTTC
CASREPGLAGGPRYEQYF
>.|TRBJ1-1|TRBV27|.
TGTGCCAGCAGCCAAGCCCTCACGCGTGAAGCTTTCTTT
CASSQALTREAFF